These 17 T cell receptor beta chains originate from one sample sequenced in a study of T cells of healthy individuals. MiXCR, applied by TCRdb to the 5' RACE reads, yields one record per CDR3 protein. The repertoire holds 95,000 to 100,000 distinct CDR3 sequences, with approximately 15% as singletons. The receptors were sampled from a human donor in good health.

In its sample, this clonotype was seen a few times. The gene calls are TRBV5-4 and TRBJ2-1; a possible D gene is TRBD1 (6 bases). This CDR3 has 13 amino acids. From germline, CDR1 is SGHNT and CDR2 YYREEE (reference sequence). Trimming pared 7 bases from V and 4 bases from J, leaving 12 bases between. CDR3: CASGPQGYNEQFF. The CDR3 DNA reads TGTGCCAGCGGCCCTCAGGGGTACAATGAGCAGTTCTTC.

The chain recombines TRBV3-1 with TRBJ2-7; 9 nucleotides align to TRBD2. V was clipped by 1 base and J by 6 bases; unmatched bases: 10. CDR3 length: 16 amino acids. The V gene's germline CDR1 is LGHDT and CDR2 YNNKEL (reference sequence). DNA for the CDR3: TGTGCCAGCAGCCAAGTCGGGATAGCGGGAGCGGGCGAGCAGTACTTC. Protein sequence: CASSQVGIAGAGEQYF.

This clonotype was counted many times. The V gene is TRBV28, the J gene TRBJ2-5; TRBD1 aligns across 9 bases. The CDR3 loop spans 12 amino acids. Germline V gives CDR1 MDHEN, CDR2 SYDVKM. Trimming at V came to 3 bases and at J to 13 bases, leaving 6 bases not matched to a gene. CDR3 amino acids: CASSFSRDRVYF. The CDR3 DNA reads TGTGCCAGCAGTTTCTCCCGGGACAGGGTGTACTTC.

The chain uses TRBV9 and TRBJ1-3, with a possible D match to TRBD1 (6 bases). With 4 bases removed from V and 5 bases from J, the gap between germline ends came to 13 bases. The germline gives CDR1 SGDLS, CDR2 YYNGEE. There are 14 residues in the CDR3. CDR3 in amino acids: CASSPGTTRNTIYF. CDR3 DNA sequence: TGTGCCAGCAGCCCCGGGACAACTAGAAACACCATATATTTT.

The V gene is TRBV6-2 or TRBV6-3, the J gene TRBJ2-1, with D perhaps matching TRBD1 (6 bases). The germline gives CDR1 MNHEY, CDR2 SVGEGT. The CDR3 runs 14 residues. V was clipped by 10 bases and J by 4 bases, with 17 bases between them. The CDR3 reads CATRGLLGYNEQFF. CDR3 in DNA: TGTGCCACTAGGGGGTTACTCGGATACAATGAGCAGTTCTTC.

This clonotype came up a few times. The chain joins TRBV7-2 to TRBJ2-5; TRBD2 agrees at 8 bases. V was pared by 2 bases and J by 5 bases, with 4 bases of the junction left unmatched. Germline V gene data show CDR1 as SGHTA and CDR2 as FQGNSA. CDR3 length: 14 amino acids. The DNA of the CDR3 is TGTGCCAGCAGCTTACAGCGGGGGCAGGAGACCCAGTACTTC. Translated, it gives CASSLQRGQETQYF.

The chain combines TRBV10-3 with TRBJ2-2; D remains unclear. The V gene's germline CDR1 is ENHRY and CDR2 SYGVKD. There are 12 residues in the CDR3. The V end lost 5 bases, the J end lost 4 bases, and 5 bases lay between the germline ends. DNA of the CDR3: TGTGCCATCAGTCAGCTCACCGGGGAGCTGTTTTTT. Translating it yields CAISQLTGELFF.

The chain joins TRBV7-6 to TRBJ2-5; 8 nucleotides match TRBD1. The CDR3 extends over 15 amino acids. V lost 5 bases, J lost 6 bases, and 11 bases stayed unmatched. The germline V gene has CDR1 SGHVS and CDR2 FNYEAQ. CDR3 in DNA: TGTGCCAGCAGCGGTTGGACAGGGACGGTGAAGACCCAGTACTTC. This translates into CASSGWTGTVKTQYF.

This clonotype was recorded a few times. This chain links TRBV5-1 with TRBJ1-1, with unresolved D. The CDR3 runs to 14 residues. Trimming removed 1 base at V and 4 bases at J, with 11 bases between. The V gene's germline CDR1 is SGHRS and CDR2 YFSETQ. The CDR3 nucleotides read TGCGCCAGCAGCTTGTACAGAGACCGCACTGAAGCTTTCTTT. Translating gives CASSLYRDRTEAFF.

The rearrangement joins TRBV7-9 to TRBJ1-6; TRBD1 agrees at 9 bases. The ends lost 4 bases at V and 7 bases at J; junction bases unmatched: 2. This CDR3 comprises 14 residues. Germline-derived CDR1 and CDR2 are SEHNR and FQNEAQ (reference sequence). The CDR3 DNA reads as TGTGCCAGCAGCTCCGGACAGGGGAATTCACCCCTCCACTTT. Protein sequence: CASSSGQGNSPLHF.

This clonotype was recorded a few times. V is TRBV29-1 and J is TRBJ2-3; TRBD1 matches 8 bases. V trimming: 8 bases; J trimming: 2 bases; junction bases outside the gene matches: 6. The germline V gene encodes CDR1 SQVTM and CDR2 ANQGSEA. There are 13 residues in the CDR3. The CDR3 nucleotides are TGCAGCTTTAGGACAGGGTTCACAGATACGCAGTATTTT. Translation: CSFRTGFTDTQYF.

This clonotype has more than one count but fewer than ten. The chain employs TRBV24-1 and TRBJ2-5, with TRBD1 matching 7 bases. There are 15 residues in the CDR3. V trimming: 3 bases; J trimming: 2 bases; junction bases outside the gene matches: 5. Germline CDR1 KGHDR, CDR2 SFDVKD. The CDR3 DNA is TGTGCCACCAGTGATCTTACACAGGGGCAAGAGACCCAGTACTTC. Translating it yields CATSDLTQGQETQYF.

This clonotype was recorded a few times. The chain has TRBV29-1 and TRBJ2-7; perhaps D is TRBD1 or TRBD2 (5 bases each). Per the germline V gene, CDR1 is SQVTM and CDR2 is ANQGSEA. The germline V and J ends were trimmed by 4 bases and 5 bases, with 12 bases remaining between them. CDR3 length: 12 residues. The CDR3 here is CSVGLSGHEQYF. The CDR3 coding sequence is TGCAGCGTTGGATTGTCGGGGCACGAGCAGTACTTC.

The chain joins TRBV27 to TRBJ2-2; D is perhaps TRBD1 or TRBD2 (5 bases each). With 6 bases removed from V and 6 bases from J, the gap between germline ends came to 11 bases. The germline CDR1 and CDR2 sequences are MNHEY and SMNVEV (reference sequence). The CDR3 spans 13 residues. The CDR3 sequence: CASSSLGAGELFF. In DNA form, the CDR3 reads TGTGCCAGCAGCTCGCTGGGGGCCGGGGAGCTGTTTTTT.

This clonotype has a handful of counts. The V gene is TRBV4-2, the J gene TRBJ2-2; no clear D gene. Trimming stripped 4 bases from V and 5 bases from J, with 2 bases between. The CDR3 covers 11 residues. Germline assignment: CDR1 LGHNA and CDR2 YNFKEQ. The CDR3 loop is CASSLTGELFF. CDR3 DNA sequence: TGTGCCAGCAGCCTGACCGGGGAGCTGTTTTTT.

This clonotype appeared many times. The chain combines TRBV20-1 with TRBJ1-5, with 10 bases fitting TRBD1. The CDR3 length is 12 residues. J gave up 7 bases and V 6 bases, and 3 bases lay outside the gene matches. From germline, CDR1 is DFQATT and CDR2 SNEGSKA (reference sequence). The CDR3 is CSARTGGQPQHF. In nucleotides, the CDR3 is TGCAGTGCCAGGACAGGGGGACAGCCCCAGCATTTT.

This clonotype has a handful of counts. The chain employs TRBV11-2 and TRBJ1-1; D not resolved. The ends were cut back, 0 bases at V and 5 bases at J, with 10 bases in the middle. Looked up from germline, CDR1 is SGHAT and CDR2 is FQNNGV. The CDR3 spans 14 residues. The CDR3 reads CASSLDWGGTEAFF. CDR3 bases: TGTGCCAGCAGCTTAGATTGGGGAGGGACTGAAGCTTTCTTT.